This T cell receptor beta chain was observed in a study of shared clonotypes between healthy human individuals. Selected positively for CCR7 and CD45RO-negative, naive CD8 cells excluded terminally differentiated effector memory CD45RA+ cells. Every contributor of samples was a Caucasian grown-up residing in Nashville, Tennessee. CDR1 is LNHDA, CDR2 SQIVND, per germline (reference sequence). The CDR3 loop spans 13 amino acids. V was clipped by 7 bases and J by 3 bases, with 13 bases between them. Only in-frame clones appear in the TCRdb table, and some are missing; sequencing was by immunoSEQ multiplex PCR. The sample lists millions of clones, approximately 95% occurring once.

Sequencing was carried out using naive CD8+ T cells sorted from blood. V is TRBV19 and J is TRBJ2-7; D possibly corresponds to TRBD2 (5 bases). This TCR was sampled from a man between 18 and 29 years old in good health. CDR3 nucleotide sequence: TGTGCCAGTAATGCCGGGATCTTCTACGAGCAGTACTTC. Its translation: CASNAGIFYEQYF.